Following are 21 T cell receptor beta chains from one sample sequenced in a study of CD8+CD57+ T cells in acquired aplastic anemia. Genomic DNA served as template for TCR beta VDJ and CDR3 profiling. Using its own MiXCR run on the reads, TCRdb lists one record per CDR3 protein. Here the sample spans about 150,000 distinct CDR3 sequences, roughly 50% being singletons. Sequencing involved patients with CD8+CD57+ cell expansion previously shown by flow cytometry. The sequenced material came from sorted CD4+, CD8+, or CD8+CD57+ T cells (not recorded which) from PBMCs. The receptors were gathered from a human donor with aplastic anemia.

This clonotype was found many times. The rearrangement uses TRBV14 and TRBJ2-7, with D unresolved. The V and J ends lost 0 bases and 0 bases respectively, with 12 bases between them. This CDR3 contains 16 residues. The germline gives CDR1 SGHDN, CDR2 FVKESK. In DNA, the CDR3 is TGTGCCAGCAGCCAAGATAGAAGTAGGAGCTCCTACGAGCAGTACTTC. As protein: CASSQDRSRSSYEQYF.

As regards this clonotype: This may arise from a read error, as a much more abundant clone is one base away. The V and J genes are TRBV6-5 and TRBJ1-1; D not resolved. This CDR3 has 11 amino acids. Per the germline V gene, CDR1 is MNHEY and CDR2 is SVGAGI. The chain's CDR3 is CSSSSPPDAFF. The CDR3 nucleotides are TGTTCCAGCAGTTCCCCCCCCGATGCTTTCTTT.

This clonotype was counted a few times. V and J are TRBV27 and TRBJ2-3; no reliable D call. CDR1 and CDR2 from the germline V gene are MNHEY and SMNVEV (reference sequence). The V end lost 5 bases, the J end lost 6 bases, and 9 bases lay between the germline ends. There are 12 residues in the CDR3. The CDR3 nucleotides are TGTGCCAGCAGTCGCACTGGGGATACGCAGTATTTT. Encoded protein: CASSRTGDTQYF.

This chain uses TRBV7-4 with TRBJ2-7, with D perhaps TRBD1 or TRBD2 (5 bases each). V was pared by 3 bases and J by 6 bases, with 9 bases between. The germline CDR1 and CDR2 sequences are SGHVT and SQSDAQ. This CDR3 has 12 residues. CDR3 sequence reads: CASSFGAAEQYF. CDR3 bases: TGTGCCAGCAGCTTCGGGGCAGCCGAGCAGTACTTC. Combining the CDR3 with reference TRBV7-4 and TRBJ2-7 gives the whole variable domain GAGVSQSPRYKVAKRGRDVALRCDSISGHVTLYWYRQTLGQGSEVLTYSQSDAQRDKSGRPSGRFSAERPERSVSTLKIQRTEQGDSAVYLCASSFGAAEQYFGPGTRLTVT.

CDR3 bases: TGTGCCACGTCTAGCGGGAGGGCCCGTGAGACCCAGTACTTC. Protein sequence: CATSSGRARETQYF. This sequence joins TRBV5-5 and TRBJ2-5; TRBD2 matches 12 bases. V shed 9 bases and J 5 bases; nucleotides not matched to a gene: 8. This CDR3 is built from 14 residues. In germline, CDR1 is SGHKS, CDR2 YYEKEE (reference sequence).

V and J are TRBV20-1 and TRBJ1-4; D might be TRBD1 (5 bases). The CDR3 is made up of 15 amino acids. Trimming shortened V by 3 bases and J by 6 bases, and 17 bases separated the two germline ends. Germline CDR1 reads DFQATT; CDR2 reads SNEGSKA (reference sequence). CDR3 sequence: CSASPLAGSHEKLFF. CDR3 coding DNA: TGCAGTGCTAGCCCCTTGGCAGGGTCGCATGAAAAACTGTTTTTT.

Remarks on this clonotype: This may arise from a read error, as a much more abundant clone is one base away. The genes are TRBV11-1 and TRBJ2-2, with D possibly being TRBD2 (5 bases). CDR3 length equals 16 residues. Germline V gives CDR1 SGHAT, CDR2 FQDESV (reference sequence). In DNA form, the CDR3 reads TGTGTCAGCAGCTTAGGAGTAGCGTCGAACACCGGGGAGCTGTTTTTT. It translates to CVSSLGVASNTGELFF.

This clonotype has a count of ten or more. This rearrangement joins TRBV13 to TRBJ1-1; 7 nucleotides align to TRBD1. Germline trimming cut 2 bases from V and 4 bases from J; bases unmatched to any gene: 1. Germline V gene sequence: CDR1 PRHDT, CDR2 FYEKMQ (reference sequence). This CDR3 contains 13 residues. The CDR3 DNA is TGTGCCAGCAGCTTATACAGGGGCACTGAAGCTTTCTTT. This translates into CASSLYRGTEAFF.

V is TRBV19 and J is TRBJ1-2; 11 positions agree with TRBD1. CDR1 is LNHDA, CDR2 SQIVND, per germline (reference sequence). The CDR3 contains 14 residues. Losses at the gene ends were 6 bases for V and 6 bases for J; bases not matched to a gene: 6. CDR3 amino acids: CASSNGQGANGYTF. The DNA for the CDR3 is TGTGCCAGTAGCAACGGACAGGGGGCGAATGGCTACACCTTC.

In its sample, this clonotype was seen many times. This rearrangement joins TRBV25-1 to TRBJ2-2; D gene unclear. The CDR3 consists of 16 residues. Germline V gene sequence: CDR1 MGHDK, CDR2 SYGVNS. V gave up 3 bases and J gave up 0 bases, with 11 bases separating them. This CDR3 reads CASSDRSDPNTGELFF. CDR3 in DNA: TGTGCCAGCAGTGACCGGAGTGATCCGAACACCGGGGAGCTGTTTTTT.

Of note for this clonotype: A read error may be the cause here, since a much bigger clone is one base away. This chain uses TRBV7-8 with TRBJ1-4, with 7 positions matching TRBD1. The length of the CDR3 is 17 residues. Germline V gene data show CDR1 as SGHVS and CDR2 as FQNEAQ. CDR3 bases: TGTGCCAGCAGCCCACGGTTAGGACAGGTTAATAATGAAAAACGGTTTTTT. Its translation is CASSPRLGQVNNEKRFF.

The sample holds many counts of this clonotype. V is TRBV24-1 and J is TRBJ2-1; possible D gene TRBD1, 6 bases. Germline loops: CDR1 KGHDR, CDR2 SFDVKD. There are 15 residues in the CDR3. Trimming removed 9 bases at V and 2 bases at J, with 16 bases between. CDR3 residues: CATGETGRAYNEQFF. Here the CDR3 DNA reads TGTGCCACCGGGGAGACAGGACGCGCCTACAATGAGCAGTTCTTC.

The rearrangement links TRBV20-1 to TRBJ2-2; no clear D gene. CDR1 is DFQATT and CDR2 is SNEGSKA in the germline V gene (reference sequence). The CDR3 is 14 amino acids. V was cut by 0 bases and J by 5 bases, with 10 bases left in between. The CDR3 loop is CSARDGPRTGELFF. DNA for the CDR3: TGCAGTGCTAGAGATGGCCCGCGGACCGGGGAGCTGTTTTTT.

The chain combines TRBV6-1 with TRBJ2-3; TRBD2 matches at 8 bases. The CDR3 has 16 residues. Germline-derived CDR1 and CDR2 are MNHNS and SASEGT. V gave up 8 bases and J gave up 0 bases; unmatched junction bases: 10. CDR3 sequence (DNA): TGTGCCAGCGCCCTCCTAACGGGAGGGAGCACAGATACGCAGTATTTT. It codes for CASALLTGGSTDTQYF.

This clonotype was detected ten times or more. The genes are TRBV24-1 and TRBJ2-2; TRBD1 is a possible D gene (6 bases). The CDR3 consists of 18 residues. V lost 3 bases to trimming and J lost 1 base, with 17 bases between them. The V gene's germline CDR1 is KGHDR and CDR2 SFDVKD. The CDR3 is CATSDPLIGGVNTGELFF. CDR3 bases: TGTGCCACCAGTGATCCCCTCATAGGGGGAGTGAACACCGGGGAGCTGTTTTTT.

The V and J genes are TRBV2 and TRBJ2-7; TRBD1 is a possible D gene (5 bases). The CDR3 sequence is 12 residues long. CDR1 and CDR2 from the germline V gene are SNHLY and FYNNEI. The ends were cut back, 7 bases at V and 3 bases at J, with 10 bases in the middle. CDR3 residues: CASTPQGYEQYF. The CDR3, as DNA: TGTGCCAGCACCCCTCAGGGCTACGAGCAGTACTTC. Filled out from reference TRBV2 and TRBJ2-7, the complete variable domain reads EPEVTQTPSHQVTQMGQEVILRCVPISNHLYFYWYRQILGQKVEFLVSFYNNEISEKSEIFDDQFSVERPDGSNFTLKIRSTKLEDSAMYFCASTPQGYEQYFGPGTRLTVT.

The CDR3 here is CSARQQGSLHEQYF. The CDR3 DNA is TGCAGTGCCCGCCAGCAGGGAAGTCTTCATGAGCAGTATTTT. V and J are TRBV20-1 and TRBJ2-3; weak D call: TRBD1 (5 bases). V dropped 6 bases and J dropped 11 bases, with 24 bases sitting between them. Germline CDR1 DFQATT, CDR2 SNEGSKA (reference sequence). This CDR3 is built from 14 residues.

This clonotype was counted ten times or more. The rearrangement uses TRBV19 and TRBJ1-5, with 10 bases lining up with TRBD1. V shed 4 bases and J 5 bases; nucleotides not matched to a gene: 5. Germline CDR1 is LNHDA and CDR2 is SQIVND (reference sequence). The CDR3 extends over 15 amino acids. CDR3 loop: CASSTGTGEDQPQHF. The CDR3 bases are TGTGCCAGTAGTACGGGGACAGGGGAGGATCAGCCCCAGCATTTT.

Points on this clonotype: A much more abundant neighbour one base away suggests this may be a read error. The chain links TRBV14 to TRBJ1-3, with D unresolved. Trimming cost V 4 bases and J 3 bases, with 16 bases left between them. This CDR3 has 16 residues. Germline lookup yields CDR1 SGHDN and CDR2 FVKESK. Written as DNA, the CDR3 is TGTGCCAGCAGCCGAGTTTTGTCCGGACTTGGAAACACCATATATTTT. Translation: CASSRVLSGLGNTIYF.

The chain recombines TRBV20-1 with TRBJ2-3; D not resolved. CDR3 length: 14 amino acids. V lost 0 bases and J 7 bases, leaving 14 bases between the germline ends. Germline CDR1 reads DFQATT; CDR2 reads SNEGSKA (reference sequence). The CDR3 loop reads CSARDDGPSNTQYF. CDR3 DNA: TGCAGTGCTAGAGACGACGGGCCATCAAATACGCAGTATTTT.

The genes are TRBV19 and TRBJ2-3, with unresolved D. The ends were cut back, 4 bases at V and 5 bases at J, with 10 bases in the middle. The germline V gene encodes CDR1 LNHDA and CDR2 SQIVND (reference sequence). This CDR3 is 13 amino acids long. CDR3 sequence reads: CASSTEVEDTQYF. As DNA, the CDR3 is TGTGCCAGTAGTACGGAAGTCGAAGATACGCAGTATTTT.